The 21 T cell receptor beta chains presented below share a single source sample, sequenced in a study of CXCR3-negative and CXCR3-positive naive CD8 T cells. No antigen has been assigned to these receptors. The authors made the TRB cDNA libraries by 5' RACE using UMI labels. From the 5' RACE reads, TCRdb lists one entry per CDR3 protein and no DNA. In all, the sample yields about 140,000 distinct CDR3 sequences. General observations from the study: The study found more hydrophobic TRB CDR3s in CXCR3-positive naive cells than in CXCR3-negative naive cells.

Specimen: naive CXCR3+ CD8+ T cells from blood. Subset of the sample: CD45RO-CCR7+CD27+CD95- naive CD8+ T cells expressing CXCR3 (TNR3+). Receptor source: a human donor in good health. Some clones in this sample may be carry-over from other donors' samples.

The chain links TRBV29-1 to TRBJ2-1. Germline CDR1 SQVTM, CDR2 ANQGSEA. The CDR3 consists of 12 residues. CDR3 residues: CSVVDSYNEQFF.

The V gene is TRBV4-2, the J gene TRBJ2-7; the D gene TCRdb calls, TRBD2, cannot be checked with no DNA. CDR1 LGHNA and CDR2 YNFKEQ come from the germline V gene. This CDR3 is built from 15 residues. The CDR3 is CASSPGLAGPYEQYF.

This sequence joins TRBV29-1 and TRBJ2-3; TCRdb's D call, TRBD1, is unchecked because there is no DNA. CDR3 length: 15 amino acids. CDR1 is SQVTM and CDR2 is ANQGSEA in the germline V gene. The CDR3 is CSVDPGTGYTDTQYF.

The J gene is TRBJ2-7, the V gene TRBV7-2; TCRdb lists TRBD1, though no DNA is available to test this call. CDR1 is SGHTA, CDR2 FQGNSA, per germline. The CDR3 totals 15 residues. The CDR3 reads CASSFGGASSYEQYF.

The rearrangement links TRBV11-2 to TRBJ2-1; TCRdb's assignment of TRBD1 cannot be checked, as there is no DNA. Germline loops: CDR1 SGHAT, CDR2 FQNNGV. The CDR3 consists of 14 residues. CDR3 sequence reads: CASAVQGRNNEQFF.

V gene TRBV29-1 combines with J gene TRBJ1-1; the TCRdb call, TRBD1, lacks DNA for checking. Germline lookup yields CDR1 SQVTM and CDR2 ANQGSEA. The CDR3 has 15 residues. This CDR3 reads CSVGDRGRMNTEAFF.

The chain is built from TRBV15 and TRBJ2-3; TCRdb proposes TRBD2, but this gene call is untestable without DNA. CDR3 size: 17 residues. CDR1 is LNHNV and CDR2 is YYDKDF in the germline V gene (reference sequence). CDR3 residues: CATSRGTGLASTDTQYF. The complete variable domain, with remaining parts taken from reference TRBV15 and TRBJ2-3, reads DAMVIQNPRYQVTQFGKPVTLSCSQTLNHNVMYWYQQKSSQAPKLLFHYYDKDFNNEADTPDNFQSRRPNTSFCFLDIRSPGLGDTAMYLCATSRGTGLASTDTQYFGPGTRLTVL.

V gene TRBV28 combines with J gene TRBJ2-1; no DNA is available, so the TRBD2 call from TCRdb remains unchecked. Germline CDR1 and CDR2: MDHEN and SYDVKM. The CDR3 loop spans 17 amino acids. The CDR3 spells CASSLGLAGSSYNEQFF.

The J gene is TRBJ2-7, the V gene TRBV10-1. The CDR3 spans 14 residues. CDR1 and CDR2 from the germline V gene are WNHNN and SYGVQD (reference sequence). CDR3 sequence: CASSESQGSYEQYF.

The J gene is TRBJ1-2, the V gene TRBV7-9. CDR1 and CDR2 (germline): SEHNR, FQNEAQ (reference sequence). The CDR3 loop spans 13 amino acids. The CDR3 is CASSPVGNYGYTF.

The chain recombines TRBV3-1 with TRBJ2-6; the D call from TCRdb, TRBD1, cannot be confirmed without DNA. The CDR3 contains 14 residues. Germline V gene sequence: CDR1 LGHDT, CDR2 YNNKEL (reference sequence). The CDR3 sequence: CASSPLIEPNVLTF.

The chain joins TRBV13 to TRBJ2-2; the TCRdb call, TRBD1, lacks DNA for checking. The CDR3 has 16 residues. Germline assignment: CDR1 PRHDT and CDR2 FYEKMQ (reference sequence). The CDR3 here is CASRLTGTGLTGELFF.

The V call is TRBV27, the J call TRBJ1-1; TCRdb designates TRBD1, a call that cannot be tested without DNA. Germline V CDR1 and CDR2: MNHEY, SMNVEV (reference sequence). The CDR3 extends over 12 amino acids. CDR3 region: CASSPRQGRAFF.

The chain couples TRBV5-1 to TRBJ1-5. Germline CDR1 reads SGHRS; CDR2 reads YFSETQ. The CDR3 sequence is 15 residues long. CDR3 residues: CASSPEGTGDQPQHF.

This sequence joins TRBV4-3 and TRBJ1-1; checking the TCRdb D call of TRBD1 is not possible without DNA. The CDR3 has 17 residues. Per germline, CDR1 LGHNA and CDR2 YSLEER. CDR3 sequence reads: CASSQDGGTGVFAEAFF.

The chain couples TRBV12-3 or TRBV12-4 to TRBJ1-2. The CDR3 consists of 13 residues. The CDR3 loop is CASSIGLGQGYTF.

The chain is built from TRBV29-1 and TRBJ2-2; the D call from TCRdb, TRBD1, cannot be confirmed without DNA. The CDR3 is 15 residues long. Germline CDR1 reads SQVTM; CDR2 reads ANQGSEA. CDR3 residues: CSVEAGSLNTGELFF.

The chain employs TRBV3-1 and TRBJ2-1; as DNA is missing, the TRBD2 call by TCRdb cannot be tested. This CDR3 has 13 residues. CDR1 LGHDT and CDR2 YNNKEL come from the germline V gene (reference sequence). CDR3 sequence reads: CASSPSGLDKQFF.

The CDR3 protein is CASSPGLAGMGREQYF. The genes are TRBV19 and TRBJ2-7; TCRdb outputs TRBD2, but without DNA this stays unchecked. Per the germline V gene, CDR1 is LNHDA and CDR2 is SQIVND (reference sequence). This CDR3 has 16 residues. Full variable domain (outside the CDR3, taken from reference TRBV19 and TRBJ2-7): DGGITQSPKYLFRKEGQNVTLSCEQNLNHDAMYWYRQDPGQGLRLIYYSQIVNDFQKGDIAEGYSVSREKKESFPLTVTSAQKNPTAFYLCASSPGLAGMGREQYFGPGTRLTVT.

The chain employs TRBV29-1 and TRBJ2-4; TCRdb returns TRBD2, unconfirmable since there is no DNA. The CDR3 has 14 amino acids. Germline V gene lookup returns CDR1 SQVTM and CDR2 ANQGSEA. CDR3 amino acids: CSVEGREEENIQYF. The whole variable domain, filled in from reference TRBV29-1 and TRBJ2-4, reads SAVISQKPSRDICQRGTSLTIQCQVDSQVTMMFWYRQQPGQSLTLIATANQGSEATYESGFVIDKFPISRPNLTFSTLTVSNMSPEDSSIYLCSVEGREEENIQYFGAGTRLSVL.

The V gene is TRBV15, the J gene TRBJ2-7; TCRdb's D gene call, TRBD1, goes unchecked for lack of DNA. This CDR3 region has 15 residues. Germline V gene data show CDR1 as LNHNV and CDR2 as YYDKDF (reference sequence). The CDR3 loop is CATSDGVGGSYEQYF.